This TCR beta chain comes out of a study of CD8 T cells in Susac syndrome. At the level of the study: Patients with Susac syndrome who were sequenced included five or six with active disease and about 8 in remission.

Sequencing of TCR beta drew on CD8+ and CD4+ T cells from blood. Recently defined diagnostic criteria classed the Susac syndrome patients as definite or probable. Study results and caveats: It was acknowledged by the study that relatively few individuals were included in its TCR sequencing and HLA analysis.

The RNA, about 0.45 to 1 ug, was put through reverse transcription using random hexamers. MiXCR, applied by TCRdb to the immunoSEQ multiplex PCR reads, yields one record per CDR3 protein. The sample includes 120,000 or so distinct CDR3 sequences, about 95% of them seen just once. In regard to this clonotype: The antigen is not known.

This receptor was obtained from a human donor with Susac syndrome. Sequencing input: CD8+ T cells from PBMCs.

Here the CDR3 DNA reads TGCAGCGCTCCAGGGGGCAACGGGGAGCTGTTTTTT. Translated: CSAPGGNGELFF. The gene calls are TRBV29-1 and TRBJ2-2; 8 positions match TRBD1. The V gene end was trimmed by 7 bases and the J gene end by 7 bases; junction bases not matched to a gene: 5. Germline assignment: CDR1 SQVTM and CDR2 ANQGSEA. This CDR3 comprises 12 residues.